Below, one T cell receptor beta chain is given with its context. Its antigen is unknown. These data belong to a study of graft-versus-host responses after intestinal transplantation. Germline V CDR1 and CDR2: MNHEY, SVGAGI. The CDR3 contains 15 residues. The ends lost 10 bases at V and 9 bases at J; junction bases unmatched: 15. Measured with immunoSEQ multiplex PCR; TCRdb has only the in-frame clones, and not every one. The sample consists of roughly 90,000 clones, roughly 90% of them appearing once. The sample was unstimulated CD4+ T cells sorted from spleen or lymph node cells, taken before transplant. This chain uses TRBV6-5 with TRBJ1-6, with TRBD1 matching 7 bases. The source of this sequence is a human donor who was the organ donor for an intestinal transplant. CDR3 residues: CATCRIRDSSSPLHF. The CDR3 nucleotides are TGTGCCACCTGCCGAATCCGGGACAGCAGTTCACCCCTCCACTTT.